This TCR beta chain was sequenced during a study of cytomegalovirus exposure and HLA in healthy donors. Profiling relied on immunoSEQ multiplex PCR, and the TCRdb table lists in-frame clones only, not all of them. Among 150,000 to 170,000 clones listed, around 84% were seen once. V shed 8 bases, J shed 3 bases, and the junction held 6 bases outside the gene matches. The CDR3 has 13 residues. Germline V gene data show CDR1 as MNHEY and CDR2 as SMNVEV (reference sequence). The chain has TRBV27 and TRBJ1-2, with 7 bases fitting TRBD1. The source material was PBMCs. This receptor was identified in a human donor in good health. Here the CDR3 reads CASGEQGYYGYTF. The CDR3 DNA reads TGTGCCAGCGGCGAACAGGGGTACTATGGCTACACCTTC.